Shown below are 14 T cell receptor beta chains from a single sample sequenced in a study of blood T cell repertoires in COVID-19. Produced via immunoSEQ multiplex PCR; TCRdb's table is partial and in-frame only. The table shows approximately 210,000 clones, with about 86% occurring only once. The sequenced sample was peripheral blood. These receptors were obtained from a woman aged 70 to 79 with acute or convalescent COVID-19.

The chain employs TRBV2 and TRBJ1-3; D is possibly TRBD1 (6 bases). The CDR3 totals 13 residues. Germline V gene sequence: CDR1 SNHLY, CDR2 FYNNEI. V lost 6 bases to trimming and J lost 4 bases, with 10 bases between them. CDR3 DNA: TGTGCCAGCAGCGCAGGGGTAGGAAACACCATATATTTT. Translated: CASSAGVGNTIYF.

The rearrangement links TRBV5-1 to TRBJ2-2; possibly TRBD1 for D (5 bases). Germline CDR1 and CDR2: SGHRS and YFSETQ. The V and J ends lost 5 bases and 5 bases respectively, with 22 bases between them. The length of the CDR3 is 17 residues. The CDR3 bases are TGCGCCAGCAGTCTAGTAGATTTACGAAGGGGAACCGGGGAGCTGTTTTTT. Translated, it gives CASSLVDLRRGTGELFF.

The chain carries TRBV5-1 and TRBJ1-6; D might be TRBD1 (5 bases). Germline-derived CDR1 and CDR2 are SGHRS and YFSETQ. The CDR3 consists of 16 residues. The V end lost 0 bases, the J end lost 7 bases, and 14 bases lay between the germline ends. The CDR3, as DNA: TGCGCCAGCAGCTTGGGTTCGACAGCCCCGAATTCACCCCTCCACTTT. This encodes CASSLGSTAPNSPLHF.

The chain couples TRBV19 to TRBJ2-5, with 12 bases that match TRBD1. Germline CDR1 LNHDA, CDR2 SQIVND (reference sequence). This CDR3 region has 18 residues. The V gene end was trimmed by 4 bases and the J gene end by 1 base; junction bases not matched to a gene: 10. CDR3 protein: CASSTRPGQGALQETQYF. CDR3 coding DNA: TGTGCCAGTAGTACTCGACCGGGACAGGGGGCTCTCCAAGAGACCCAGTACTTC.

This chain joins TRBV5-6 and TRBJ2-7, with D maybe TRBD1 (6 bases). The V and J ends lost 1 base and 4 bases respectively, with 15 bases between them. Per germline, CDR1 SGHDT and CDR2 YYEEEE. The CDR3 runs to 15 residues. CDR3 protein: CASSLFQGTLYEQYF. In nucleotides, the CDR3 is TGTGCCAGCAGCTTGTTCCAGGGGACCCTATACGAGCAGTACTTC.

The chain has TRBV27 and TRBJ1-2, with 8 bases lining up with TRBD1. CDR1 MNHEY and CDR2 SMNVEV come from the germline V gene (reference sequence). Unmatched junction bases numbered 19, after V lost 0 bases and J lost 4 bases. The CDR3 has 20 amino acids. The CDR3 loop reads CASSLSIPSAGGVGSYGYTF. The CDR3 DNA follows: TGTGCCAGCAGTTTATCGATACCTTCGGCAGGGGGCGTTGGGAGCTATGGCTACACCTTC.

This clone has only a few counts. This CDR3 is also generated by other DNA sequences in the sample. The CDR3 coding sequence is TGTGCCAGTACAGTTAGCAATCAGCCCCAGCATTTT. Its protein product is CASTVSNQPQHF. This chain connects TRBV19 to TRBJ1-5; D is uncertain. Trimming cost V 7 bases and J 0 bases, with 4 bases left between them. This CDR3 is built from 12 residues. CDR1 LNHDA and CDR2 SQIVND come from the germline V gene (reference sequence).

V and J are TRBV20-1 and TRBJ2-7; maybe TRBD2 (5 bases). Per the germline V gene, CDR1 is DFQATT and CDR2 is SNEGSKA (reference sequence). This CDR3 is 14 amino acids long. The ends were cut back, 3 bases at V and 6 bases at J, with 18 bases in the middle. CDR3 residues: CSASDLQRIREQYF. The CDR3 DNA is TGCAGTGCTAGTGATTTACAGCGGATCCGCGAGCAGTACTTC.

V gene TRBV6-5 combines with J gene TRBJ1-1; 8 bases are shared with TRBD1. There are 14 residues in the CDR3. V gave up 4 bases and J gave up 4 bases; unmatched junction bases: 5. The V gene's germline CDR1 is MNHEY and CDR2 SVGAGI. The CDR3 spells CASSWTGRATEAFF. DNA of the CDR3: TGTGCCAGCAGTTGGACAGGGCGGGCCACTGAAGCTTTCTTT.

This clone was seen only once. The chain recombines TRBV3-1 (or the pseudogene TRBV3-2) with TRBJ2-5, with D possibly TRBD1 on 6 matching bases. Germline CDR1 reads LGHDT; CDR2 reads YNNKEL (reference sequence). The CDR3 sequence is 13 residues long. V was cut by 1 base and J by 9 bases, with 12 bases left in between. CDR3 protein: CASSQVGAWAQYF. CDR3 coding DNA: TGTGCCAGCAGCCAAGTGGGGGCTTGGGCCCAGTACTTC.

The chain carries TRBV14 and TRBJ2-5; D not resolved. V lost 0 bases and J lost 2, with 25 bases in between. The CDR3 contains 20 residues. The germline V gene has CDR1 SGHDN and CDR2 FVKESK. The CDR3 region has the DNA TGTGCCAGCAGCCAAGATTCGAAGACACCTTTTGAGCCTTTTCAAGAGACCCAGTACTTC. It translates to CASSQDSKTPFEPFQETQYF.

This chain uses TRBV3-1 (or the pseudogene TRBV3-2) with TRBJ2-2; D perhaps matches TRBD1 (6 bases). CDR1 LGHDT and CDR2 YNNKEL come from the germline V gene (reference sequence). V was pared by 3 bases and J by 1 base, with 9 bases between. CDR3 length: 15 residues. DNA for the CDR3: TGTGCCAGCAGCCAGTGGGGGCTGAACACCGGGGAGCTGTTTTTT. Its translation: CASSQWGLNTGELFF.

The V call is TRBV27, the J call TRBJ2-4; a possible D gene is TRBD2 (5 bases). Trimming shortened V by 1 base and J by 1 base, and 5 bases separated the two germline ends. Germline-derived CDR1 and CDR2 are MNHEY and SMNVEV (reference sequence). The CDR3 is made up of 14 amino acids. Here the CDR3 DNA reads TGTGCCAGCAGTTTATGGAGGGCCAAAAACATTCAGTACTTC. It translates to CASSLWRAKNIQYF.

The chain uses TRBV6-5 and TRBJ1-4, with D unclear. Trimming took 6 bases from V and 7 from J, leaving 15 bases between them. This CDR3 has 14 amino acids. CDR1 and CDR2 (germline): MNHEY, SVGAGI. CDR3 residues: CASSAAGLSEKLFF. The CDR3, as DNA: TGTGCCAGCAGCGCGGCTGGACTCTCTGAAAAACTGTTTTTT.